This TCR beta chain was sequenced during a study of blood T cell repertoires in COVID-19. The repertoire was sequenced with immunoSEQ multiplex PCR; TCRdb's copy has only in-frame clones and lacks some. The table has more than 55,000 clones, roughly 80% seen once. V was cut by 4 bases and J by 0 bases, with 12 bases left in between. Germline V gives CDR1 KGHDR, CDR2 SFDVKD. The CDR3 totals 17 residues. The chain joins TRBV24-1 to TRBJ1-6; possibly TRBD1 for D (5 bases). What was sequenced was peripheral blood. The TCR sequence derives from a woman aged 45-65 years with active or convalescent COVID-19. CDR3: CATSEGGRSSYNSPLHF. CDR3 nucleotide sequence: TGTGCCACCAGTGAGGGGGGACGGAGCTCCTATAATTCACCCCTCCACTTT.